A selection of T cell receptor beta chains follows, all from one sample in a study of vaccination effects on CD4 cells after COVID-19. These receptors have no identified antigens. Clones were read by immunoSEQ multiplex PCR, and TCRdb kept only the in-frame ones, dropping some. Of tens of thousands of clones listed, approximately 70% were seen once; the top ten hold about 8.9%. The material was CD4+ T cells from PBMCs cultured with HCoV-NL63 spike peptides, obtained before COVID-19 vaccination. These receptors all stem from a human donor who received a COVID-19 vaccine. Each CDR3 is given without its conserved first and last residue.

TRBJ1-5	TRBV5-1	ASSLGQGVDQPQH
TRBJ2-7	TRBV7-2	ASSFTSGRSSYEQY
TRBJ2-2	TRBV3-1/TRBV3-2	ASSQGLNTGELF
TRBJ2-1	TRBV5-1	ASSLGTDWGYEQF
TRBJ1-2	TRBV3-1/TRBV3-2	ASSQGGRGRGGYT
TRBJ1-6	TRBV3-1/TRBV3-2	ASSQVQGTSPLH
TRBJ2-3	TRBV6-4	ASSDGGSSTDTQY
TRBJ2-1	TRBV15	ATSGNRDSTYNEQF
TRBJ1-6	TRBV6-5	ASNPSAGYNSPLH
TRBJ2-1	TRBV10-2	ASSPTSNEQF
TRBJ1-4	TRBV4-2	ASSRKVTGITNEKLF
TRBJ2-3	TRBV7-9	ASSITGGTSTDTQY
TRBJ2-7	TRBV6-1	ASSELGQGAYEQY
TRBJ2-1	TRBV7-8	ASSLRPRTTYNEQF
TRBJ2-7	TRBV12-5	ASGLVLGLAGAYEQY
TRBJ2-1	TRBV19	ASSIVGASREF
TRBJ2-3	TRBV14	ASSQVSEVSTQY
TRBJ2-7	TRBV6-6	ASSPTGEKWQY
TRBJ1-2	TRBV6-1	ASSESGPSLGYT
TRBJ1-6	TRBV5-6	ASSYGQGGNSPLH
TRBJ1-2	TRBV5-4	ASSLIQGAPVGYGYT
TRBJ2-1	TRBV4-1	ASSQDPWDRRKYNEQF
TRBJ1-5	TRBV2	ASMRSFLGNQPQH
TRBJ1-1	TRBV6-5	ASSYRPTYSTEAF
TRBJ2-1	TRBV27	ASSRGIGVSSSYNEQF
TRBJ2-1	TRBV21-1	ASSKARGGNEQF
TRBJ1-2	TRBV27	ASSSGQGEGYT
TRBJ1-6	TRBV6-5	ASRQGQGDSPLH
TRBJ1-2	TRBV29-1	SASGHRDGYT
TRBJ2-2	TRBV14	ASSPGAGLF
TRBJ2-1	TRBV2	ASSPGRGTNEQF
TRBJ2-7	TRBV4-1	ASSQRLTGTTTSYEQY
TRBJ1-5	TRBV28	ASSTGNQPQH
TRBJ2-5	TRBV6-5	ASSYSKGTGETQY
TRBJ2-2	TRBV10-2	ASSSSGGQGGELF
TRBJ2-3	TRBV27	ASSLSHLDTQY
TRBJ2-7	TRBV29-1	SVEPRQGEQY
TRBJ1-2	TRBV6-4	ASSDGNRGIDGYT
TRBJ2-7	TRBV12-3/TRBV12-4	ASSLGGSGEQY
TRBJ2-2	TRBV7-7	ASSSNRVGSGELF
TRBJ2-3	TRBV7-8	ASSSLRGTDTQY
TRBJ2-5	TRBV7-2	ASSLNARLAGVQETQY
TRBJ2-3	TRBV18	ASSPQGGPTDTQY
TRBJ1-3	TRBV5-4	ASSLRQGASGNTIY
TRBJ2-6	TRBV5-4	ASSLSLSGANVLT